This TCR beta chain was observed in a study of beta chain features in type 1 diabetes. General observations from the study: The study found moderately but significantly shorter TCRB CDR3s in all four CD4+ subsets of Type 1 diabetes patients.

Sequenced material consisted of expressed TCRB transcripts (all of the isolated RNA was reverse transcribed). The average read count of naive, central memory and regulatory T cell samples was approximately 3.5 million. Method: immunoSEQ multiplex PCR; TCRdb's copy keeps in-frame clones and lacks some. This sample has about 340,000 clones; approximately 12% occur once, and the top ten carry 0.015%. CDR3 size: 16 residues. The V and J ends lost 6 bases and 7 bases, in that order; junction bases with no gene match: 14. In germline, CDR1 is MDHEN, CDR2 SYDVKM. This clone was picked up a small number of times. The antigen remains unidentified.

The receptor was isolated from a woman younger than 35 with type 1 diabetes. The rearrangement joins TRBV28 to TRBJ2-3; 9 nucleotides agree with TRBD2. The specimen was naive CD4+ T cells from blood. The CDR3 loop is CASSEGAAGGMHTQYF. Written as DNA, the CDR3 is TGTGCCAGCAGCGAAGGGGCGGCGGGAGGGATGCATACGCAGTATTTT.